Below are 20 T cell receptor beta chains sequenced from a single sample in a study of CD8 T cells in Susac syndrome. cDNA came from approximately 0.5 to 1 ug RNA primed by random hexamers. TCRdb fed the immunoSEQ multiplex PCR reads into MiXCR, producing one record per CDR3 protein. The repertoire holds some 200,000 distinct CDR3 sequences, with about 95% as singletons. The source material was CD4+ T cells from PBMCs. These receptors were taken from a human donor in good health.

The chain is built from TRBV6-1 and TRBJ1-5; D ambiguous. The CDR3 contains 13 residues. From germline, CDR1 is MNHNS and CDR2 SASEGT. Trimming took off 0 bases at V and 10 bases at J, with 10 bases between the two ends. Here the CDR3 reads CASSEAVRLPQHF. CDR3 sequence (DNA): TGTGCCAGCAGTGAAGCAGTACGTCTTCCCCAGCATTTT.

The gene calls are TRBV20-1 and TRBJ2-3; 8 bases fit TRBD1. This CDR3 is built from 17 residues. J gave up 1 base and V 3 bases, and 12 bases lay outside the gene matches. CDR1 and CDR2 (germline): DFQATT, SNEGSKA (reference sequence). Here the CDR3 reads CSASGTGIPRGTDTQYF. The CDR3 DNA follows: TGCAGTGCTAGCGGGACAGGAATACCTCGTGGCACAGATACGCAGTATTTT.

This chain's CDR3 is CSARDPSGGADGYTF. In nucleotides, the CDR3 is TGCAGTGCTAGAGATCCCTCAGGGGGCGCGGATGGCTACACCTTC. V and J are TRBV20-1 and TRBJ1-2, with TRBD1 matching over 8 bases. The CDR3 is 15 amino acids. Germline-derived CDR1 and CDR2 are DFQATT and SNEGSKA (reference sequence). With V trimmed by 0 bases and J by 6 bases, 9 bases remained unmatched.

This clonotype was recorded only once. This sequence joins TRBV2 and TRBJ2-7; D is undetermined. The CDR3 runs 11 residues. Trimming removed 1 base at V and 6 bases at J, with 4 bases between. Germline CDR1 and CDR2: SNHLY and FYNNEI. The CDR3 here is CASSEVAEQYF. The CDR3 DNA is TGTGCCAGCAGTGAAGTGGCCGAGCAGTACTTC.

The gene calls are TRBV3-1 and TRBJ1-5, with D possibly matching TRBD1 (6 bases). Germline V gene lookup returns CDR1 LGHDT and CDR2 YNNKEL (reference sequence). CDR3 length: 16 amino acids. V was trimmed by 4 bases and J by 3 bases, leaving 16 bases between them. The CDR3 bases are TGTGCCAGCAGCCGACAATACGGACAGATCAATCAGCCCCAGCATTTT. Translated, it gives CASSRQYGQINQPQHF.

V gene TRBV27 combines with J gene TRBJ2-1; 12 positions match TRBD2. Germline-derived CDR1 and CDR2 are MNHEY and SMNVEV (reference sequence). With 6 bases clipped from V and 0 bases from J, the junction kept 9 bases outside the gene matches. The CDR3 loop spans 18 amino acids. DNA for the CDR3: TGTGCCAGCAGACTTATAGGGACTAGCGGGCCCTCCTACAATGAGCAGTTCTTC. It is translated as CASRLIGTSGPSYNEQFF.

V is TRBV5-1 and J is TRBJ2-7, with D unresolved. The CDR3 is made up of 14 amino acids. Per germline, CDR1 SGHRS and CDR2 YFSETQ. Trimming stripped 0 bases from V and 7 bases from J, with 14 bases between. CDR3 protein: CASSLVPDLGEQYF. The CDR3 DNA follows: TGCGCCAGCAGCTTGGTGCCGGACCTAGGTGAGCAGTACTTC.

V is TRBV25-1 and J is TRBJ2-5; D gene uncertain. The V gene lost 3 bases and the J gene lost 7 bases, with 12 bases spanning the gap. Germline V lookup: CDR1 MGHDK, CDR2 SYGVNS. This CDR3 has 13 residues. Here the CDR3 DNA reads TGTGCCAGCAGTGACCTAACACGTGTGACCCAGTACTTC. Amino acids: CASSDLTRVTQYF.

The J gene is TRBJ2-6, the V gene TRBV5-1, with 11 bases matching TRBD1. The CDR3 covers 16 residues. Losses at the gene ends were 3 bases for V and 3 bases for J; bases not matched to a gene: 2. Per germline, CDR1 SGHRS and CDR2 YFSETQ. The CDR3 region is CASSWTGGGGANVLTF. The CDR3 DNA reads TGCGCCAGCAGCTGGACAGGGGGCGGTGGGGCCAACGTCCTGACTTTC.

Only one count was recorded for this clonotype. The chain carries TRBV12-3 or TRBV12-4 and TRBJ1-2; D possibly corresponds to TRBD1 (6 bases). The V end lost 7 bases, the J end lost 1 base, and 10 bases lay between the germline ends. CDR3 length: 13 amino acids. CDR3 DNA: TGTGCCAGCACCGCGGACAGTAACTATGGCTACACCTTC. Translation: CASTADSNYGYTF.

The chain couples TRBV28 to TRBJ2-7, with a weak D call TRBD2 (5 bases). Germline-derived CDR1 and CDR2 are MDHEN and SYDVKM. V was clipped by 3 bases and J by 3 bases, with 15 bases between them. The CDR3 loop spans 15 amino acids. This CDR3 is CASSLRVAFLYEQYF. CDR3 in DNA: TGTGCCAGCAGTTTGAGGGTCGCGTTCCTCTACGAGCAGTACTTC.

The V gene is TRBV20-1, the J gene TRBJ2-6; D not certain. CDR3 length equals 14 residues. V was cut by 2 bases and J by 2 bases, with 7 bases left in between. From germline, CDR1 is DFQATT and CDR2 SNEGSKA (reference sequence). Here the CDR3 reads CSARRGTGANVLTF. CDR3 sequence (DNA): TGCAGTGCTAGACGTGGGACTGGGGCCAACGTCCTGACTTTC.

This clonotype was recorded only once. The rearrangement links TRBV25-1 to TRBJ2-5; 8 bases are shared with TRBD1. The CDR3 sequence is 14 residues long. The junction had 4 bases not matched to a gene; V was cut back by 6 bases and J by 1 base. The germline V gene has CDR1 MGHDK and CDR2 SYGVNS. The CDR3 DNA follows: TGTGCCAGCAGCATAGACAGGGGCCAAGAGACCCAGTACTTC. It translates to CASSIDRGQETQYF.

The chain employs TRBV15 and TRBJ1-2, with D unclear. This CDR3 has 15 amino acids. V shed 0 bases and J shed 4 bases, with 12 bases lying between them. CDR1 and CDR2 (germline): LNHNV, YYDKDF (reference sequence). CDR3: CATSRDQKTSYGYTF. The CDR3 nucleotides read TGTGCCACCAGCAGAGATCAGAAAACCTCCTATGGCTACACCTTC.

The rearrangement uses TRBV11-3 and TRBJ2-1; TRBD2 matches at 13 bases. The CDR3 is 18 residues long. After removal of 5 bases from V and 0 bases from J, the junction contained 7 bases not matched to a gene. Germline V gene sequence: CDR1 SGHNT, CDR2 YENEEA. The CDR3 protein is CASSKGTSGIPSYNEQFF. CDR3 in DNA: TGTGCCAGCAGCAAAGGGACTAGCGGGATCCCCTCCTACAATGAGCAGTTCTTC.

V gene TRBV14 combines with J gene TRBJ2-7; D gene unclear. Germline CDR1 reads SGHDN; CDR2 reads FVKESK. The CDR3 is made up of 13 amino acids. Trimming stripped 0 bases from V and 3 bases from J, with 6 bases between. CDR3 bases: TGTGCCAGCAGCCAAGAGCTTGACTACGAGCAGTACTTC. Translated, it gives CASSQELDYEQYF.

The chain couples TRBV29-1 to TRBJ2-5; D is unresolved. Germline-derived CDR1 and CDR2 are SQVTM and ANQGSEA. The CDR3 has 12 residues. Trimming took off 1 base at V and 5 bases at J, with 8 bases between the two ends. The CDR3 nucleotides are TGCAGCGTTGAAGGTGGCTCCGAGACCCAGTACTTC. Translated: CSVEGGSETQYF. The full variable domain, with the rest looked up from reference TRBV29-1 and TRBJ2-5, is SAVISQKPSRDICQRGTSLTIQCQVDSQVTMMFWYRQQPGQSLTLIATANQGSEATYESGFVIDKFPISRPNLTFSTLTVSNMSPEDSSIYLCSVEGGSETQYFGPGTRLLVL.

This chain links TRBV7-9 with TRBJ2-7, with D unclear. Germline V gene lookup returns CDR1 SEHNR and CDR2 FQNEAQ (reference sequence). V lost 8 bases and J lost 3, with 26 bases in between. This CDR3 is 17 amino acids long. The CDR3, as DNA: TGTGCCAGCCCACCCCCAGGCCGCGTCCTCTCTGTCTACGAGCAGTACTTC. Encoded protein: CASPPPGRVLSVYEQYF.

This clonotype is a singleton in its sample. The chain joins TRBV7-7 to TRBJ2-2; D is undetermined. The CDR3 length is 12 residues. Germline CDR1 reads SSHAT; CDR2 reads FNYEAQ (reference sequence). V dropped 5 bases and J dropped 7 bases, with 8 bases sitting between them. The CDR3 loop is CASSPGDGELFF. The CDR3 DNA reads TGTGCCAGCAGCCCTGGGGACGGGGAGCTGTTTTTT.

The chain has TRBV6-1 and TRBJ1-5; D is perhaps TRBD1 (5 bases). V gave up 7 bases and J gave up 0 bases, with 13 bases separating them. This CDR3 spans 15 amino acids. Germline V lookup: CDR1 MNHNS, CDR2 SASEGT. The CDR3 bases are TGTGCCAGCATCCCCGACAGACTTAGCAATCAGCCCCAGCATTTT. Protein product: CASIPDRLSNQPQHF.